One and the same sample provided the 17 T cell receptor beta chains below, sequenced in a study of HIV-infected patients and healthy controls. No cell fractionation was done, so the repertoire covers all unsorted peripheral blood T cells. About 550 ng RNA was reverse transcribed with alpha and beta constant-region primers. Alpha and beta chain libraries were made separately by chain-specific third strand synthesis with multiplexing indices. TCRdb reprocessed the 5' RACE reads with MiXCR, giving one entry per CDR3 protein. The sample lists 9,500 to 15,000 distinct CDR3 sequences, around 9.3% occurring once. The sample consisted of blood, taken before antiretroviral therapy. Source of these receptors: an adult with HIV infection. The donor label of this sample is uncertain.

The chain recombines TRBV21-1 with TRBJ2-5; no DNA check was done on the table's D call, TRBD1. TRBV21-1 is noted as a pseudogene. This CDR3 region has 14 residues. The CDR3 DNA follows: TGTGCCAGCAGCAAAGTTACAGGTCAAGAGACCCAGTACTTC. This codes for CASSKVTGQETQYF.

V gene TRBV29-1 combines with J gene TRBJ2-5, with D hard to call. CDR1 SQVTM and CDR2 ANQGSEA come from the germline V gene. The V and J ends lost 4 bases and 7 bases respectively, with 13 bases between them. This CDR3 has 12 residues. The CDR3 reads CSVASSKRTQYF. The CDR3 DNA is TGCAGCGTTGCGTCCTCCAAACGGACCCAGTACTTC.

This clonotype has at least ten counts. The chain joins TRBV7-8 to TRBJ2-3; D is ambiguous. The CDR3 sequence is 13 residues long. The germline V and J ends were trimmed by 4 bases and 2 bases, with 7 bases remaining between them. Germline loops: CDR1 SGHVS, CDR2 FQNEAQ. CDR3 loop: CASSSTITDTQYF. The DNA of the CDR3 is TGTGCCAGCAGCTCCACAATCACAGATACGCAGTATTTT.

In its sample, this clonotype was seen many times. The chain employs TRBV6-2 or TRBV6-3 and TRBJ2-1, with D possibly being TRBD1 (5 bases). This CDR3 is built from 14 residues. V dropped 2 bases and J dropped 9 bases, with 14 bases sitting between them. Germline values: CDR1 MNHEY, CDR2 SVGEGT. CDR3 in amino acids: CASSYRGDAGEQFF. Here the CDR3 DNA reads TGTGCCAGCAGTTACAGGGGTGATGCCGGTGAGCAGTTCTTC.

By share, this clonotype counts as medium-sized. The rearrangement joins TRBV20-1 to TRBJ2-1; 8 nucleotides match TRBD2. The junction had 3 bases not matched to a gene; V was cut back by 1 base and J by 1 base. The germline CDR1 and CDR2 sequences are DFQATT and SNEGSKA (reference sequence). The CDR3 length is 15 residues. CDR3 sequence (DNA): TGCAGTGCTAGAGCTAGCGGGTTATCCTACAATGAGCAGTTCTTC. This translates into CSARASGLSYNEQFF.

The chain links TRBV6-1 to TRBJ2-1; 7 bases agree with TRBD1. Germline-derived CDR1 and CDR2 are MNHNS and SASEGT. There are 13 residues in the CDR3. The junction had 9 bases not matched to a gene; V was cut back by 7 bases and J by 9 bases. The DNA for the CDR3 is TGTGCCAGCAAAAAAACAGGGGTGGGTGAGCAGTTCTTC. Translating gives CASKKTGVGEQFF.

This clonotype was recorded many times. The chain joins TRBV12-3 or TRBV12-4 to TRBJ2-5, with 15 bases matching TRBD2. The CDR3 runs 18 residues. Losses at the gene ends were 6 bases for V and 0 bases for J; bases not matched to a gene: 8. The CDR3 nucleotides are TGTGCCAGCAGCTGGGGACTAGCGGGGGGTTATTACCAAGAGACCCAGTACTTC. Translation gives CASSWGLAGGYYQETQYF.

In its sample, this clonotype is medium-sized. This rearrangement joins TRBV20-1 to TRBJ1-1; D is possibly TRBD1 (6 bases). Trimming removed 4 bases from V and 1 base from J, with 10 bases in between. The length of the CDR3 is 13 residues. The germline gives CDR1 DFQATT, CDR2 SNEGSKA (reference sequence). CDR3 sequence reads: CSATRDTNTEAFF. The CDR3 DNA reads TGCAGTGCTACCCGGGACACGAACACTGAAGCTTTCTTT.

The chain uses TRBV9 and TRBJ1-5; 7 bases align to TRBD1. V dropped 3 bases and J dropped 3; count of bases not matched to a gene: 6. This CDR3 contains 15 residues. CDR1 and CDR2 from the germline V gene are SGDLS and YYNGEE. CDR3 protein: CASSADTGANQPQHF. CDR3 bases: TGTGCCAGCAGCGCCGATACAGGGGCCAATCAGCCCCAGCATTTT. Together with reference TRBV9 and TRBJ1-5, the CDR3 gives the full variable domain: DSGVTQTPKHLITATGQRVTLRCSPRSGDLSVYWYQQSLDQGLQFLIQYYNGEERAKGNILERFSAQQFPDLHSELNLSSLELGDSALYFCASSADTGANQPQHFGDGTRLSIL.

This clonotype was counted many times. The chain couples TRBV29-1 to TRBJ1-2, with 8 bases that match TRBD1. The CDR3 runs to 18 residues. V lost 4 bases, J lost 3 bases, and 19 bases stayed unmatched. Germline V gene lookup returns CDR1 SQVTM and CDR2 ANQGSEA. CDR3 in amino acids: CSVGSLTDGTGLDYGYTF. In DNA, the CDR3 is TGCAGCGTTGGAAGCCTTACCGACGGGACAGGTTTGGACTATGGCTACACCTTC.

For the CDR3, the DNA is TGCAGTGGATCCGGACCCACCCCAGAGCAGTACTTC. Translated: CSGSGPTPEQYF. The chain has TRBV20-1 and TRBJ2-7; unclear D gene. This CDR3 spans 12 amino acids. Trimming took off 7 bases at V and 7 bases at J, with 17 bases between the two ends. Germline CDR1 is DFQATT and CDR2 is SNEGSKA (reference sequence).

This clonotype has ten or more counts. DNA of the CDR3: TGTGCCAGCAGCGCACAGGGTCACGAGCAGTACTTC. It specifies CASSAQGHEQYF. This chain joins TRBV11-2 and TRBJ2-7; TRBD1 is a possible D gene (6 bases). V lost 5 bases and J lost 5, with 10 bases in between. CDR3 size: 12 residues. CDR1 is SGHAT and CDR2 is FQNNGV in the germline V gene.

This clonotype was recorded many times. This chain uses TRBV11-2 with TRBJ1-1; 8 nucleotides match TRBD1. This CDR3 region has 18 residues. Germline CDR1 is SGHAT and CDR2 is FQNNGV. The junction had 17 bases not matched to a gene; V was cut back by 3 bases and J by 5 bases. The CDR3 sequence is CASSFREQSQGARTEAFF. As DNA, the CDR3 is TGTGCCAGCAGCTTCCGCGAGCAATCTCAGGGGGCGAGGACTGAAGCTTTCTTT.

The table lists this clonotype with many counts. The CDR3 coding sequence is TGTGCCAGCAGTCCCCCGGAGGGTTCCTACAATGAGCAGTTCTTC. Its protein product is CASSPPEGSYNEQFF. This chain connects TRBV12-3 or TRBV12-4 to TRBJ2-1; the D gene is possibly TRBD2 (6 bases). Trimming shortened V by 5 bases and J by 1 base, and 12 bases separated the two germline ends. This CDR3 spans 15 amino acids.

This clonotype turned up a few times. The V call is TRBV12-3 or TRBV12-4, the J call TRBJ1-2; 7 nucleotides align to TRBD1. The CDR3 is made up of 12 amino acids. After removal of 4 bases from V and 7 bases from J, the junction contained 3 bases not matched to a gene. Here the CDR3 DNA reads TGTGCCAGCAGTTCAGGGGGAACTGGCTACACCTTC. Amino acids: CASSSGGTGYTF.

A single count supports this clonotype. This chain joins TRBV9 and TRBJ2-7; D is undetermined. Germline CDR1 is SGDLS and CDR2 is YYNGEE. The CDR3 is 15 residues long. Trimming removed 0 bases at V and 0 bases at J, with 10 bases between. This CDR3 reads CASSVGLASSYEQYF. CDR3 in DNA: TGTGCCAGCAGCGTAGGACTGGCTAGCTCCTACGAGCAGTACTTC.

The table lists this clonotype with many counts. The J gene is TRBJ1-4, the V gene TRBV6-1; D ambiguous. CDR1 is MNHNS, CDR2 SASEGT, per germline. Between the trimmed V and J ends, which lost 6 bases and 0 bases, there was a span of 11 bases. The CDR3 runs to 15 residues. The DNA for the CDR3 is TGTGCCAGCAGCCCTGGTCGGGCAACTAATGAAAAACTGTTTTTT. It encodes CASSPGRATNEKLFF.